A selection of T cell receptor beta chains follows, all from one sample in a study of T-cell reconstitution after alpha-beta-depleted transplantation in children. MiXCR, applied by TCRdb to the PCR reads, yields one record per CDR3 protein. The sample holds approximately 630,000 distinct CDR3 sequences, around 13% seen once. This specimen consisted of PBMCs, obtained before TCRalphabeta/CD19-depleted stem cell transplant. The receptors originated from a girl between 2 and 10 years old with congenital amegakaryocytic thrombocytopenia, due to receive a stem cell transplant. Each CDR3 is given with its conserved first and last residue. D genes are given only for firm matches. Rows may omit the clone size; those that give it use once, few, many or a size class.

J | size | V | D | DNA | CDR3
TRBJ2-2 | many | TRBV5-1 | . | TGCGCCAGCAGCTTGTATTCCAACACCGGGGAGCTGTTTTTT | CASSLYSNTGELFF
TRBJ2-7 | many | TRBV6-5 | TRBD2 | TGTGCCAGCAGTTATCTAGCGGGAACAACCTACGAGCAGTACTTC | CASSYLAGTTYEQYF
TRBJ2-2 | . | TRBV5-1 | TRBD2 | TGCGCCAGCAGTCGGACTAGCGGGAGGGCCCATACCGGGGAGCTGTTTTTT | CASSRTSGRAHTGELFF
TRBJ2-1 | . | TRBV27 | TRBD1 | TGTGCCAGCAGTATGTGGACAGGGACCAATGAGCAGTTCTTC | CASSMWTGTNEQFF
TRBJ2-1 | many | TRBV4-1 | TRBD2 | TGCGCCAGCAGCCTCCGACTAGCGGGAGATGGTGAGCAGTTCTTC | CASSLRLAGDGEQFF
TRBJ2-1 | many | TRBV29-1 | TRBD2 | TGCAGCGTTGACTCTAGCGGGAGTGTGTATGAGCAGTTCTTC | CSVDSSGSVYEQFF
TRBJ2-3 | few | TRBV20-1 | . | TGCAGTGCTAGAGATATGGCCGGCGTAAAGCTCACAGATACGCAGTATTTT | CSARDMAGVKLTDTQYF
TRBJ2-1 | . | TRBV12-3/TRBV12-4 | . | TGTGCCAGCAGTTTAACGGGACCAGTGCCGAATGAGCAGTTCTTC | CASSLTGPVPNEQFF
TRBJ1-5 | few | TRBV2 | . | TGTGCCAGCAGCGGAACTTTGGGGGTCAATCAGCCCCAGCATTTT | CASSGTLGVNQPQHF
TRBJ1-2 | . | TRBV12-3/TRBV12-4 | . | TGTGCCAGCAGTCCATGGACGGATAACTATGGCTACACCTTC | CASSPWTDNYGYTF
TRBJ2-3 | few | TRBV25-1 | TRBD2 | TGTGCCAGCAGTGAAGGAGTCGCTAGCGGGGCCACAGATACGCAGTATTTT | CASSEGVASGATDTQYF